This T cell receptor beta chain was captured by sequencing in a study of human T cells and chemical hapten exposure. Time point noted: healthy volunteer bleed at 2 weeks. Unfractionated whole blood was the source from which total RNA was extracted. The germline gives CDR1 MNHNS, CDR2 SASEGT. This CDR3 spans 16 amino acids. V trimming: 2 bases; J trimming: 4 bases; junction bases outside the gene matches: 6. One entry per CDR3 protein results from TCRdb running MiXCR on the RACE reads. This sample yields approximately 97,000 distinct CDR3 sequences, of which about 8.8% are seen a single time; 2.9% belongs to the top ten.

The source is a female donor in good health. Some clones in this sample may be carry-over from other donors' samples. The chain uses TRBV6-1 and TRBJ2-3; 10 positions match TRBD2. The sample comprised whole blood. CDR3 protein: CASSEIGAGGSDTQYF. The CDR3 DNA follows: TGTGCCAGCAGTGAAATTGGAGCGGGAGGGTCAGATACGCAGTATTTT.